This T cell receptor beta chain was identified in a study of CD8 T cells in Susac syndrome. The length of the CDR3 is 15 residues. Germline loops: CDR1 MDHEN, CDR2 SYDVKM. Trimming cost V 3 bases and J 0 bases, with 11 bases left between them. With random hexamers, reverse transcription was performed on about 0.5 to 1 ug of RNA. Multiplex immunoSEQ PCR targeted 54 Vbeta and 13 Jbeta TCR beta segments. TCRdb passed the immunoSEQ multiplex PCR reads through MiXCR, listing each CDR3 protein once. The sample lists tens of thousands of distinct CDR3 sequences, roughly nine tenths occurring once. The specimen sequenced was CD8+ T cells from PBMCs. This chain connects TRBV28 to TRBJ1-1; no reliable D call. The sequence was collected from a human donor with multiple sclerosis. CDR3 nucleotide sequence: TGTGCCAGCAGTTTCCCAGCCGACATGAACACTGAAGCTTTCTTT. It encodes CASSFPADMNTEAFF. The variable domain in full, with the rest retrieved from reference TRBV28 and TRBJ1-1, is DVKVTQSSRYLVKRTGEKVFLECVQDMDHENMFWYRQDPGLGLRLIYFSYDVKMKEKGDIPEGYSVSREKKERFSLILESASTNQTSMYLCASSFPADMNTEAFFGQGTRLTVV.